These T cell receptor beta chains were read from a single sample in a study of blood T cells in healthy people across ages. TCRdb reprocessed the 5' RACE reads via MiXCR and lists one record per CDR3 protein. In the table there are some 800,000 distinct CDR3 sequences, around two fifths of which are singletons. The sequencing input was blood. Every receptor here comes from a man in his sixties in good health. Each CDR3 is given with its conserved first and last residue. D genes are given only for firm matches. A clone size is listed for some rows: how often the clone was seen (once, few, many), or a class if it is expanded.

V	D	size	J	DNA	CDR3
TRBV4-1	NA	NA	TRBJ2-4	TGCGCCAGCAGCCAAGATCGGGCTAGGCTAGCCAAAAACATTCAGTACTTC	CASSQDRARLAKNIQYF
TRBV9	NA	NA	TRBJ1-2	TGTGCCAGCAGCGCCCGTACAGACTATGGCTACACCTTC	CASSARTDYGYTF
TRBV6-5	NA	few	TRBJ2-7	TGTGCCAGCAGTGCCCGGGACGCCTACGAGCAGTACTTC	CASSARDAYEQYF
TRBV27	TRBD1	NA	TRBJ1-2	TGTGCCAGCGGGAGACAGGGGAACTATGGCTACACCTTC	CASGRQGNYGYTF
TRBV10-3	NA	few	TRBJ1-1	TGTGCCATCAGTGAGTCCAAGGCGGGGGCCGAAGCTTTCTTT	CAISESKAGAEAFF
TRBV4-3	NA	many	TRBJ2-7	TGCGCCAGCAGCCAGGGCGGAAGGCTCGAGCAGTACTTC	CASSQGGRLEQYF
TRBV29-1	NA	NA	TRBJ2-1	TGCAGCGTTGCCACGCCGAATTACAATGAGCAGTTCTTC	CSVATPNYNEQFF
TRBV7-8	NA	NA	TRBJ2-5	TGTGCCAGCAGCTTAGCAGATAGGGCGGCGACCCAGTACTTC	CASSLADRAATQYF
TRBV6-1	NA	few	TRBJ1-2	TGTGCCAGCAGTGACACGGAGACTTATGGCTACACCTTC	CASSDTETYGYTF
TRBV7-9	TRBD2	NA	TRBJ2-1	TGTGCCAGCAGCTCTAGCGGGGGGGCCGGCAATGAGCAGTTCTTC	CASSSSGGAGNEQFF
TRBV5-1	TRBD2	NA	TRBJ2-1	TGCGCCAGCAGCTTGGCTAGCGGGGGGTTCTCTACCTACAATGAGCAGTTCTTC	CASSLASGGFSTYNEQFF
TRBV2	NA	NA	TRBJ2-1	TGTGCCGGCAGTGCAGAACAAGAGCAGTTCTTC	CAGSAEQEQFF
TRBV7-9	NA	NA	TRBJ1-4	TGTGCCAGCAGCTTAGCCTCGACCACAACCGGTGAAAAACTGTTTTTT	CASSLASTTTGEKLFF
TRBV5-1	NA	few	TRBJ2-7	TGCGCCAGCAGCTTGTTTCCAGACGCCTACGAGCAGTACTTC	CASSLFPDAYEQYF
TRBV6-5	NA	NA	TRBJ2-2	TGTGCCAGCAGCCGGCGGCCGGGGGCCAACACCGGGGAGCTGTTTTTT	CASSRRPGANTGELFF
TRBV20-1	TRBD1	NA	TRBJ1-5	TGCAGTGCTAGGACCGCCGGGACAGGGGATCAGCCCCAGCATTTT	CSARTAGTGDQPQHF
TRBV7-2	NA	NA	TRBJ2-1	TGTGCCAGCAGCTTAGAGGCCGGGGCCTACAATGAGCAGTTCTTC	CASSLEAGAYNEQFF
TRBV7-8	NA	NA	TRBJ1-5	TGTGCCAGCAGCTTAGTCCCGACGCAGCCCCAGCATTTT	CASSLVPTQPQHF
TRBV30	NA	NA	TRBJ1-2	TGTGCCTGGAGAGGGGAACTAATCACTAACTATGGCTACACCTTC	CAWRGELITNYGYTF
TRBV20-1	NA	NA	TRBJ2-7	TGCAGTGCGCAGGGGTCCCTCTACGAGCAGTACTTC	CSAQGSLYEQYF
TRBV7-2	NA	NA	TRBJ1-6	TGTGCCAGCAGCTTATTCCCCACAGCGAGCTCCTATAATTCACCCCTCCACTTT	CASSLFPTASSYNSPLHF
TRBV3-1	NA	NA	TRBJ2-7	TGTGCCAGCAGTCGGCTAGCTTCCTCCTACGAGCAGTACTTC	CASSRLASSYEQYF
TRBV11-2	TRBD1	NA	TRBJ1-2	TGTGCCAGCAGTTTGAGGGGGCAAGAGGGCGGCTACACCTTC	CASSLRGQEGGYTF
TRBV6-2/TRBV6-3	TRBD1	NA	TRBJ2-5	TGTGCCAGCAGGCGGACAGGGGGACAGGAGACCCAGTACTTC	CASRRTGGQETQYF
TRBV18	TRBD1	NA	TRBJ2-7	TGTGCCAGCTCACTCGACAGGGGACGCGGGGACAATGAGCAGTACTTC	CASSLDRGRGDNEQYF
TRBV12-3/TRBV12-4	NA	few	TRBJ2-1	TGTGCCAGCAGTTTTGGAGGGGGGGCCGCCAATGAGCAGTTCTTC	CASSFGGGAANEQFF
TRBV6-6	TRBD1	NA	TRBJ2-6	TGTGCCAGCAGTCACCGGGACAGGGGGCTCGGGGCCAACGTCCTGACTTTC	CASSHRDRGLGANVLTF
TRBV20-1	NA	few	TRBJ2-4	TGCAGTGCTAGGGAGATAGCCAAAAACATTCAGTACTTC	CSAREIAKNIQYF
TRBV6-5	NA	NA	TRBJ2-7	TGTGCCGGCAGTTCCACACTGAGCTCCTACGAGCAGTACTTC	CAGSSTLSSYEQYF
TRBV5-1	NA	NA	TRBJ1-6	TGCGCCAGCAGCTTGGATCCTGGACGGTGGACCGGCAATTCACCCCTCCACTTT	CASSLDPGRWTGNSPLHF
TRBV6-4	NA	few	TRBJ2-1	TGTGCCAGCAGTGTCTGGGTGGGGTACAATGAGCAGTTCTTC	CASSVWVGYNEQFF
TRBV20-1	TRBD1	many	TRBJ1-1	TGCAGTGCCCGACCAGGGGGCGCCGGCACTGAAGCTTTCTTT	CSARPGGAGTEAFF
TRBV20-1	NA	NA	TRBJ2-5	TGCAGTGCTTTCCACCGGGCCTCTGGGGAGACCCAGTACTTC	CSAFHRASGETQYF
TRBV9	NA	many	TRBJ2-5	TGTGCCAGCAGCGTAGGAGGGGACCAGGGTCTCCGGGTAGAGACCCAGTACTTC	CASSVGGDQGLRVETQYF
TRBV7-2	NA	NA	TRBJ1-5	TGTGCCAGCAGCGCGCATGCGGGGGCCGATCAGCCCCAGCATTTT	CASSAHAGADQPQHF